These T cell receptor beta chains were read from a single sample in a study of cytomegalovirus exposure and HLA in healthy donors. TCRdb's table, derived via immunoSEQ multiplex PCR, lists solely in-frame clones and lacks some. The sample holds around 200,000 clones; roughly 73% are singletons and the top ten take 3% to 3.5%. The sequenced sample was PBMCs. The receptors stem from a female donor in good health and CMV-seronegative. CDR3s include the opening cysteine and the closing phenylalanine or tryptophan. D genes are given only for firm matches. Only some rows state a clone size, as once, few, many or a class for expanded clones.

>NA|TRBV18|NA|TRBJ2-1
TGTGCCAGCTCACCACCGGGGGGCTACAATGAGCAGTTCTTC
CASSPPGGYNEQFF
>once|TRBV28|NA|TRBJ2-7
TGTGCCAGCAGTTTGGTCGGCGGCTCCTACGAGCAGTACTTC
CASSLVGGSYEQYF
>NA|TRBV2|TRBD1|TRBJ1-4
TGTGCCAGCAGTGATATTGGACAGGGGTTGTCTAATGAAAAACTGTTTTTT
CASSDIGQGLSNEKLFF
>NA|TRBV7-3|TRBD2|TRBJ2-3
TGTGCCAGCAGCTCACTAGCGGGGTGGGAAGATACGCAGTATTTT
CASSSLAGWEDTQYF
>NA|TRBV11-1|TRBD2|TRBJ2-3
TGTGCCAGCAGCTTGGATAGCGGGAGGACCACAGATACGCAGTATTTT
CASSLDSGRTTDTQYF
>NA|TRBV30|NA|TRBJ2-7
TGTGCCTGGAGTCAAAGCGGGGAGCAGTACTTC
CAWSQSGEQYF
>NA|TRBV11-1|TRBD2|TRBJ2-7
TGTGCCAGCAGCTTAGGACTAGCGGGGTCCTACGAGCAGTACTTC
CASSLGLAGSYEQYF
>NA|TRBV5-1|TRBD1|TRBJ1-6
TGCGCCAGCAGCGCTGAGGGGGCCCTGAGCTCCTATAATTCACCCCTCCACTTT
CASSAEGALSSYNSPLHF
>NA|TRBV29-1|NA|TRBJ1-3
TGCAGCGGAGGACAGAGCTCTGGAAACACCATATATTTT
CSGGQSSGNTIYF
>few|TRBV2|TRBD1|TRBJ2-5
TGTGCCAGCAGGGGGGACAGCACCGTGGGGACCCAGTACTTC
CASRGDSTVGTQYF
>NA|TRBV9|TRBD1|TRBJ2-6
TGTGCCAGCAGCGTAGAGGCAGGGGGCTCCGGGGCCAACGTCCTGACTTTC
CASSVEAGGSGANVLTF
>NA|TRBV7-2|TRBD1|TRBJ1-1
TGTGCCAGCAGCTTAGCAGGGGGCGGGAACACTGAAGCTTTCTTT
CASSLAGGGNTEAFF
>NA|TRBV28|NA|TRBJ1-5
TGTGCCGAGGGGGTGAGTAATGGCAATCAGCCCCAGCATTTT
CAEGVSNGNQPQHF
>once|TRBV15|TRBD2|TRBJ2-5
TGTGCCACCAGCAGAGCACGGACCGGGGGGGAGACCCAGTACTTC
CATSRARTGGETQYF
>few|TRBV30|NA|TRBJ1-5
TGTGCCTGGCAATGGGCGGGGGGCAATCAGCCCCAGCATTTT
CAWQWAGGNQPQHF
>NA|TRBV14|NA|TRBJ2-1
TGTGCCAGCAGCCAACTTAGCGGAAGTCGGTACAATGAGCAGTTCTTC
CASSQLSGSRYNEQFF
>NA|TRBV18|TRBD1|TRBJ2-1
TGTGCCAGCTCACCGGGACAGGCGAACAATGAGCAGTTCTTC
CASSPGQANNEQFF
>NA|TRBV27|TRBD1|TRBJ1-6
TGTGCCAGCAGTCCCGGGACAGAAAATTCACCCCTCCACTTT
CASSPGTENSPLHF
>few|TRBV7-2|NA|TRBJ1-2
TGTGCCAGCAGCTTAGATATCAACTATGGCTACACCTTC
CASSLDINYGYTF
>NA|TRBV28|TRBD2|TRBJ2-7
TGTGCCAGCAGCCCAACCCGGACTAGCGGGAGGGACGAGCAGTACTTC
CASSPTRTSGRDEQYF
>NA|TRBV28|NA|TRBJ1-1
TGTGCCAGCAGTGCCTTGACGGGGAGAGTGAACACTGAAGCTTTCTTT
CASSALTGRVNTEAFF
>NA|TRBV7-9|TRBD2|TRBJ2-1
TGTGCCAGCAGCTTCTGGACTAGCGGGCGTACAGGGAATGAGCAGTTCTTC
CASSFWTSGRTGNEQFF
>once|TRBV5-4|TRBD2|TRBJ2-7
TGTGCCAGCAGCCAATCGGGACTAGCGGGACTCTACGAGCAGTACTTC
CASSQSGLAGLYEQYF
>NA|TRBV30|NA|TRBJ2-3
TGTGCCTGGAGTGGACAGGGTGTAATACGGGGGACAGATACGCAGTATTTT
CAWSGQGVIRGTDTQYF